This T cell receptor beta chain emerged from a study of blood T cell repertoires in COVID-19. About the research overall: Samples of COVID-19 (acute and convalescent) were obtained from the United States, Italy and Spain. From T cells, B-cell-depleted T cells, or PBMCs came the material, which was cDNA or gDNA.

Only a few counts were recorded for this clone. Original processing notes: The authors estimated nucleated cell counts from reference gene primer amplification. Method: immunoSEQ multiplex PCR; TCRdb's copy keeps in-frame clones and lacks some. V, J and clone size derive from that table, while D and trimming were established from the DNA sequence. This sample carries about 190,000 clones, around 80% of them seen once, and the ten largest clones take roughly 2.8%. Germline V gives CDR1 LGHDT, CDR2 YNNKEL (reference sequence). V was cut by 1 base and J by 3 bases, with 13 bases left in between. The CDR3 is 15 residues long.

The chain carries TRBV3-1 (or the pseudogene TRBV3-2) and TRBJ2-7, with a possible D match to TRBD2 (7 bases). This clonotype was obtained from a woman older than 75 with active or convalescent COVID-19. The sequenced sample was peripheral blood. The CDR3 DNA reads as TGTGCCAGCAGCCAAGGAGGGGGGGGCCACTACGAGCAGTACTTC. Protein: CASSQGGGGHYEQYF.